The rows below give T cell receptor beta chains drawn from one sample of a study of blood T cell repertoires in COVID-19. Assay: immunoSEQ multiplex PCR; the TCRdb copy retains only in-frame clones and omits some. Of more than 85,000 clones detected, 72% appear once; the ten largest clones hold around 7.3%. The sequenced sample was peripheral blood. These receptors were collected from a woman aged 60-75 years with acute or convalescent COVID-19. Each CDR3 is given with its conserved first and last residue. A D gene is named only where the DNA matches it firmly. Size is stated for part of the rows, as once, few or many counts, or as a class when the clone is expanded.

clone_size,d_call,j_call,v_call,cdr3_nt,cdr3_aa
many,.,TRBJ1-1,TRBV18,TGTGCCAGCTCACCCCCACGGCAGGGCGAAGCTTTCTTT,CASSPPRQGEAFF
.,TRBD1,TRBJ1-2,TRBV15,TGTGCCACCAGCGGCCGGGACAGGCGCGGGTCTAACTATGGCTACACCTTC,CATSGRDRRGSNYGYTF
.,TRBD1,TRBJ1-6,TRBV3-1/TRBV3-2,TGTGCCAGCAGCCAAGCGACCGGGACAGTGCATTCACCCCTCCACTTT,CASSQATGTVHSPLHF
.,TRBD1,TRBJ1-3,TRBV9,TGTGCCAGCAGCCCTGCACAGGGGGCGGGAAACACCATATATTTT,CASSPAQGAGNTIYF
.,TRBD1,TRBJ1-3,TRBV27,TGTGCCAGCAGGGGACAGGGAGCTGGAAACACCATATATTTT,CASRGQGAGNTIYF
few,TRBD2,TRBJ2-7,TRBV5-1,TGCGCCAGCAGCCTCATGGGTAGCGGGGGATACGAGCAGTACTTC,CASSLMGSGGYEQYF
.,TRBD2,TRBJ2-3,TRBV28,TGTGCCAGCAGTTTAGGGACTAGCGGGGGGAAGTATTTT,CASSLGTSGGKYF
.,.,TRBJ1-1,TRBV19,TGTGCCAGTAGGGCAGGTACTGTAAGGAACACTGAAGCTTTCTTT,CASRAGTVRNTEAFF
.,TRBD1,TRBJ1-5,TRBV24-1,TGTGCCGCACGATCAACAGGGGGCGAACTTAGCAATCAGCCCCAGCATTTT,CAARSTGGELSNQPQHF
.,.,TRBJ1-1,TRBV10-3,TGTGCCATCAGTGAGTCTGGTCAGGGGACTGAAGCTTTCTTT,CAISESGQGTEAFF
.,.,TRBJ2-4,TRBV7-9,TGTGCCAGCAGTATTCAACCAGGGGACATTCAGTACTTC,CASSIQPGDIQYF
.,.,TRBJ2-1,TRBV4-2,TGTGCCAGCAGCCAACTACCTTTGGGGGCAAGGTCCTACAATGAGCAGTTCTTC,CASSQLPLGARSYNEQFF
.,TRBD2,TRBJ2-3,TRBV7-6,TGTGCCAGCAGCTTAGGGGGCGGGGGTTTAGATACGCAGTATTTT,CASSLGGGGLDTQYF
once,.,TRBJ1-6,TRBV18,TGTGCCAGCTCACTCGACTATTTGATAAATTCACCCCTCCACTTT,CASSLDYLINSPLHF
.,TRBD1,TRBJ2-2,TRBV19,TGTGCCAGTAGTAAAGGACAGGGGGTTAACACCGGGGAGCTGTTTTTT,CASSKGQGVNTGELFF
.,.,TRBJ1-6,TRBV9,TGTGCCAGCAGCGACCAGGGTCGGAATTCACCCCTCCACTTT,CASSDQGRNSPLHF
.,.,TRBJ1-1,TRBV5-6,TGTGCCAGCAGCCACGTTCAGACAGACGAAGCTTTCTTT,CASSHVQTDEAFF
.,.,TRBJ1-6,TRBV5-1,TGCGCCAGCAGCTTGGAAGGCAGGCCACCCCTCCACTTT,CASSLEGRPPLHF
.,.,TRBJ1-2,TRBV12-3/TRBV12-4,TGTGCCAGCAGCCAAAGAGATACTACGGGCTACACCTTC,CASSQRDTTGYTF
.,TRBD2,TRBJ2-3,TRBV5-4,TGTGCCAGCAGCTTGAGGAGTAGCGGGGGCGCCGGGGATACGCAGTATTTT,CASSLRSSGGAGDTQYF
.,.,TRBJ2-3,TRBV6-5,TGTGCCAGCATAGACAGTAGCACAGATACGCAGTATTTT,CASIDSSTDTQYF
.,TRBD2,TRBJ2-5,TRBV5-1,TGCGCCAGCAGCTTGGGGGCGGGAGCCCAAGAGACCCAGTACTTC,CASSLGAGAQETQYF
.,TRBD1,TRBJ1-1,TRBV5-1,TGCGCCAGCAGCGAACGGACAGGAAACACTGAAGCTTTCTTT,CASSERTGNTEAFF
few,.,TRBJ2-5,TRBV24-1,TGTGCCACCAGTGAGTCGGGACAAGAGACCCAGTACTTC,CATSESGQETQYF
.,.,TRBJ1-6,TRBV18,TGTGCCAGCTCACCACCGAATGGGCGGGATTCACCCCTCCACTTT,CASSPPNGRDSPLHF
many,.,TRBJ1-3,TRBV9,TGTGCCAGCAACTCAGGCGGAAACACCATATATTTT,CASNSGGNTIYF
few,.,TRBJ1-5,TRBV21-1,TGTGCCAGCAGCAAATACGACCGACAGGGGCGGAACAATCAGCCCCAGCATTTT,CASSKYDRQGRNNQPQHF
few,.,TRBJ1-1,TRBV19,TGTGCCAGTAGTATAGTGGAGTCGAACACTGAAGCTTTCTTT,CASSIVESNTEAFF
few,TRBD1,TRBJ1-4,TRBV30,TGTGCCGCACAGGGGCTTACTAGTGAAAAACTGTTTTTT,CAAQGLTSEKLFF
.,.,TRBJ1-5,TRBV10-1,TGCGCCAGCATCAGGGGTTGCAATCAGCCCCAGCATTTT,CASIRGCNQPQHF
many,.,TRBJ2-7,TRBV15,TGTGCCACTAGGACAGCCTTCTCCGAGCAGTACTTC,CATRTAFSEQYF
.,.,TRBJ2-4,TRBV5-4,TGTGCCAGCAGCTTGGAGTGGCAGGGTATCCTTCAGTACTTC,CASSLEWQGILQYF
.,.,TRBJ1-2,TRBV19,TGTGCCAGTAGGATGGGACAAGGGAATGGCTACACCTTC,CASRMGQGNGYTF
few,.,TRBJ1-1,TRBV6-5,TGTGCCACCGCCCGGGTCCCTAAGGTTGAAGCTTTCTTT,CATARVPKVEAFF
few,TRBD1,TRBJ1-5,TRBV9,TGTGCCAGCAGCGCAAGTACAGGGGGCGAGGATCAGCCCCAGCATTTT,CASSASTGGEDQPQHF
.,.,TRBJ1-2,TRBV27,TGTGCCAGCAGTTTATCGGCGGGCCTAGGCTATGGCTACACCTTC,CASSLSAGLGYGYTF
few,.,TRBJ1-6,TRBV7-9,TGTGCCAGCAGTCCCCGGGGGGCCTCGGATAATTCACCCCTCCACTTT,CASSPRGASDNSPLHF
.,TRBD1,TRBJ1-1,TRBV7-8,TGTGCCAGCAGCTTACTTGGCAGGGGGCGGAATGCTGAAGCTTTCTTT,CASSLLGRGRNAEAFF
once,.,TRBJ1-3,TRBV6-2/TRBV6-3,TGTGCCAGCAGCCGCCTGGGGCTACAGGAAAACACCATATATTTT,CASSRLGLQENTIYF
.,TRBD1,TRBJ1-6,TRBV2,TGTGCCGCGCGACAGGGGTCGACGAATTCACCCCTCCACTTT,CAARQGSTNSPLHF
.,.,TRBJ2-2,TRBV10-1,TGCGCCAGCAGTTCGGCGGTTAACACCGGGGAGCTGTTTTTT,CASSSAVNTGELFF
.,TRBD1,TRBJ1-5,TRBV3-1/TRBV3-2,TGTGCCAGCAGCCTTGGGACAGGGGGTAGCAATCAGCCCCAGCATTTT,CASSLGTGGSNQPQHF
.,.,TRBJ1-5,TRBV18,TGTGCCAGCTCACCTAATAGCAATCAGCCCCAGCATTTT,CASSPNSNQPQHF
.,.,TRBJ1-5,TRBV5-1,TGCGCCAGCAGCTCAGGGGAAGACGGTCAGCCCCAGCATTTT,CASSSGEDGQPQHF
.,.,TRBJ2-3,TRBV9,TGTGCCAGCAGCGCGGGGAGGTGGGATACGCAGTATTTT,CASSAGRWDTQYF
.,TRBD1,TRBJ2-1,TRBV27,TGTGCCAGCAGAAGGACAGGGGTCCTCAATGAGCAGTTCTTC,CASRRTGVLNEQFF
.,.,TRBJ1-3,TRBV27,TGTGCCAGCAGTTATAGGGGCAACGGAAACACCATATATTTT,CASSYRGNGNTIYF
.,TRBD1,TRBJ1-2,TRBV29-1,TGCAGCGTTGAGTGGGGACAGGGGGCGAAGGGCTACACCTTC,CSVEWGQGAKGYTF
.,.,TRBJ1-3,TRBV3-1/TRBV3-2,TGTGCCAGCAGCCAAACAGGAATATTCTCTGGAAACACCATATATTTT,CASSQTGIFSGNTIYF